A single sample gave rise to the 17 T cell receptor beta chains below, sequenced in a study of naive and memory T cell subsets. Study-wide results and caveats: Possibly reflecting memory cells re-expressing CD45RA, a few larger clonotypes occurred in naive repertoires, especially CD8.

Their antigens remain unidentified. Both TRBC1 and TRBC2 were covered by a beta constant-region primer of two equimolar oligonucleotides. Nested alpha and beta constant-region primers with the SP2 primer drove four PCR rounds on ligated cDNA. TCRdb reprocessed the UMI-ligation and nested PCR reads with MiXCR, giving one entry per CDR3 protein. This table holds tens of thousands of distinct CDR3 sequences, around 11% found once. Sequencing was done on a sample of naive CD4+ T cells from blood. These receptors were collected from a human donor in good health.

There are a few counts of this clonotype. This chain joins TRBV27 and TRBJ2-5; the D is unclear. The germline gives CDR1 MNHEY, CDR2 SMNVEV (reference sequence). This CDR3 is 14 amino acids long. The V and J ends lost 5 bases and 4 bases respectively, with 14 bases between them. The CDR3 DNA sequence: TGTGCCAGCAGTCCAAGACCCCCCCCAGAGACCCAGTACTTC. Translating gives CASSPRPPPETQYF.

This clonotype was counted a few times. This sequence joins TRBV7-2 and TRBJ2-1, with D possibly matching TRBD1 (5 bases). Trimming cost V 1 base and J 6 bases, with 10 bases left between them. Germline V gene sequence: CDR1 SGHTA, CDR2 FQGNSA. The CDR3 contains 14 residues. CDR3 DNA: TGTGCCAGCAGCTTAGATGGCAGGGCCAATGAGCAGTTCTTC. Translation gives CASSLDGRANEQFF.

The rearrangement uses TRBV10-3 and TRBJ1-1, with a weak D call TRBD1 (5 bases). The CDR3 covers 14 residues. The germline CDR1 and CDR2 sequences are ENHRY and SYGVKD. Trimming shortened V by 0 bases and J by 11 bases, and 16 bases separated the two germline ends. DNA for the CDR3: TGTGCCATCAGTGAGTCGGCGGCGGGACTTGAGGCTTTCTTT. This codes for CAISESAAGLEAFF.

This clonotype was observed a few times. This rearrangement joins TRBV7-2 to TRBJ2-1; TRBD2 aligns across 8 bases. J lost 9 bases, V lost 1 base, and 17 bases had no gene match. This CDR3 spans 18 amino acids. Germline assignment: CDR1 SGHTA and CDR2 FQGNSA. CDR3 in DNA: TGTGCCAGCAGCTTAGATTCGGGACTAGGGCGGGGAGGGGGTGAGCAGTTCTTC. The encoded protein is CASSLDSGLGRGGGEQFF.

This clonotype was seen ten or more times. The CDR3 DNA reads as TGCAGCGTTGAGACCAGAGGATTAGAGACCCAGTACTTC. Its translation: CSVETRGLETQYF. The chain has TRBV29-1 and TRBJ2-5; no clear D. The V end was cut by 3 bases, the J end by 4 bases, with 12 bases between. Germline V lookup: CDR1 SQVTM, CDR2 ANQGSEA. The CDR3 contains 13 residues.

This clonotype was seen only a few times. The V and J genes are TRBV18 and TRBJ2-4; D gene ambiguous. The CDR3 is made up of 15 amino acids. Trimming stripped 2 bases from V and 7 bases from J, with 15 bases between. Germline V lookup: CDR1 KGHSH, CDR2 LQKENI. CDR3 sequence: CASSPSTAAGNIQYF. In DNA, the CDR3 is TGTGCCAGCTCACCATCGACGGCCGCCGGGAACATTCAGTACTTC. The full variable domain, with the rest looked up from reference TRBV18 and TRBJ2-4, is NAGVMQNPRHLVRRRGQEARLRCSPMKGHSHVYWYRQLPEEGLKFMVYLQKENIIDESGMPKERFSAEFPKEGPSILRIQQVVRGDSAAYFCASSPSTAAGNIQYFGAGTRLSVL.

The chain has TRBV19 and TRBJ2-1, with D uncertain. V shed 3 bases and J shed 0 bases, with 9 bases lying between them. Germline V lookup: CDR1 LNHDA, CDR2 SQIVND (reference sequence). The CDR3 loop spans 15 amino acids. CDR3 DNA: TGTGCCAGTAGTATGCGTTGGAGCTCCTACAATGAGCAGTTCTTC. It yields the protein CASSMRWSSYNEQFF. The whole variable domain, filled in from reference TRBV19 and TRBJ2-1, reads DGGITQSPKYLFRKEGQNVTLSCEQNLNHDAMYWYRQDPGQGLRLIYYSQIVNDFQKGDIAEGYSVSREKKESFPLTVTSAQKNPTAFYLCASSMRWSSYNEQFFGPGTRLTVL.

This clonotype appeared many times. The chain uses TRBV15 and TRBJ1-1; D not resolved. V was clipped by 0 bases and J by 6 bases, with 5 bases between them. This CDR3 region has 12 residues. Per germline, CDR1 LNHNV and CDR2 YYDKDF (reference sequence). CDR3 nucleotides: TGTGCCACCAGCAGAGATGGCCCTGAAGCTTTCTTT. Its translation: CATSRDGPEAFF.

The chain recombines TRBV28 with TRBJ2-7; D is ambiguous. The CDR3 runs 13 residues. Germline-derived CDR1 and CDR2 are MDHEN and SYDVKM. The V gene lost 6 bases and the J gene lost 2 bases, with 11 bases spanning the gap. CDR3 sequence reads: CASSHTPPYEQYF. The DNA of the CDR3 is TGTGCCAGCAGCCATACACCTCCCTACGAGCAGTACTTC.

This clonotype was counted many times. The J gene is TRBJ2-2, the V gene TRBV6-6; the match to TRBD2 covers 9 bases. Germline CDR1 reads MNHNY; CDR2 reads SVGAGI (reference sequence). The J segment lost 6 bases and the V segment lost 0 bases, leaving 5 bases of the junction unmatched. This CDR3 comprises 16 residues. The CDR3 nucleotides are TGTGCCAGCAGTTACTCGACCCGACTAGCGGCCGGGGAGCTGTTTTTT. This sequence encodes CASSYSTRLAAGELFF.

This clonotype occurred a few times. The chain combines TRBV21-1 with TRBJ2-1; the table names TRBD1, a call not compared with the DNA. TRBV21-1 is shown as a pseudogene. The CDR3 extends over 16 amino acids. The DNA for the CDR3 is TGTGCCAGCAGCTCCCGGTGGGGGACAGGGGTTTTTGAGCAGTTCTTC. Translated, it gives CASSSRWGTGVFEQFF.

In DNA, the CDR3 is TGTGCCAGCAGCTTATCGAACGGGCCATCCTACGAGCAGTACTTC. Protein product: CASSLSNGPSYEQYF. The rearrangement links TRBV7-9 to TRBJ2-7; no reliable D call. V lost 2 bases and J lost 1, with 12 bases in between. The CDR3 is 15 amino acids. CDR1 and CDR2 (germline): SEHNR, FQNEAQ (reference sequence). Full variable domain (missing parts from reference TRBV7-9 and TRBJ2-7): DTGVSQNPRHKITKRGQNVTFRCDPISEHNRLYWYRQTLGQGPEFLTYFQNEAQLEKSRLLSDRFSAERPKGSFSTLEIQRTEQGDSAMYLCASSLSNGPSYEQYFGPGTRLTVT.

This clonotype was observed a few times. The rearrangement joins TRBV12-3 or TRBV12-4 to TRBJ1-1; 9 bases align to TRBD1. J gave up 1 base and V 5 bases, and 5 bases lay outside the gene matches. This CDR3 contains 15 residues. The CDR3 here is CASSRRQGGNTEAFF. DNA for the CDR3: TGTGCCAGCAGTCGGAGACAGGGGGGGAACACTGAAGCTTTCTTT.

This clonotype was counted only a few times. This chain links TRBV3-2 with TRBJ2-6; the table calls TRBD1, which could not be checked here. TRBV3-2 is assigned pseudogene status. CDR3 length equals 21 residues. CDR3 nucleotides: TGTGCCAGCAGCCAATACAGGGTGGGGGACAGGGCTCTCTCTGGGGCCAACGTCCTGACTTTC. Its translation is CASSQYRVGDRALSGANVLTF.

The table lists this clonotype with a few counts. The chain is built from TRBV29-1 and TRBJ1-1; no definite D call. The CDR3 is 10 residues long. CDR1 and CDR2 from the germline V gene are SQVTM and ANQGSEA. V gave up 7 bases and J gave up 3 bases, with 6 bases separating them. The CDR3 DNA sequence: TGCAGCGCCGCTCACACTGAAGCTTTCTTT. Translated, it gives CSAAHTEAFF.

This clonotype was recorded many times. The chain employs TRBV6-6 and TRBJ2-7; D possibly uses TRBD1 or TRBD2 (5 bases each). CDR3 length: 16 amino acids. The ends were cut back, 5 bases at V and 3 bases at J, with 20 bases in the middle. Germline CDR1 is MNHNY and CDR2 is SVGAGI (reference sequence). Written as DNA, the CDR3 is TGTGCCAGCAGTCCCGAGGTTGGGCAGGGAGACTACGAGCAGTACTTC. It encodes CASSPEVGQGDYEQYF.

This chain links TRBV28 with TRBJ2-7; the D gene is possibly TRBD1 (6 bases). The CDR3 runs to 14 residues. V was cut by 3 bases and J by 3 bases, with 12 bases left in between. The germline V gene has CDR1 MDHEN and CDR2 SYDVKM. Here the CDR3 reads CASSFSDRYYEQYF. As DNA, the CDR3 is TGTGCCAGCAGTTTTTCCGACAGGTACTACGAGCAGTACTTC.